Here is one T cell receptor beta chain with its context. Its antigen is unknown. This specimen comes from a study of T cells in localized non-small cell lung cancer. Points from the study as a whole: Elevated circulating T cell density in blood was associated with longer overall survival. Tumor trailed uninvolved adjacent lung in T cell clonality, which peaked there. Paired adjacent lung recovered a median around 60 of the top 100 tumor clones.

Sequencing was performed with immunoSEQ multiplex PCR; in TCRdb, only in-frame clones are kept and a portion is missing. The table includes fewer than 45,000 clones, over 75% detected once. Germline V CDR1 and CDR2: SGHRS, YFSETQ. The CDR3 has 16 residues. V lost 4 bases, J lost 1 base, and 15 bases lay in between. The sequence was collected from a male donor older than 55 with stage III squamous cell lung carcinoma. The chain is built from TRBV5-1 and TRBJ1-3; TRBD1 is a possible D gene (5 bases). The material was peripheral blood, obtained before any cancer treatment. The chain's CDR3 is CASSIEMGLSGNTIYF. For the CDR3, the DNA is TGCGCCAGCAGCATAGAAATGGGACTTTCTGGAAACACCATATATTTT. The full variable domain, with the rest looked up from reference TRBV5-1 and TRBJ1-3, is KAGVTQTPRYLIKTRGQQVTLSCSPISGHRSVSWYQQTPGQGLQFLFEYFSETQRNKGNFPGRFSGRQFSNSRSEMNVSTLELGDSALYLCASSIEMGLSGNTIYFGEGSWLTVV.